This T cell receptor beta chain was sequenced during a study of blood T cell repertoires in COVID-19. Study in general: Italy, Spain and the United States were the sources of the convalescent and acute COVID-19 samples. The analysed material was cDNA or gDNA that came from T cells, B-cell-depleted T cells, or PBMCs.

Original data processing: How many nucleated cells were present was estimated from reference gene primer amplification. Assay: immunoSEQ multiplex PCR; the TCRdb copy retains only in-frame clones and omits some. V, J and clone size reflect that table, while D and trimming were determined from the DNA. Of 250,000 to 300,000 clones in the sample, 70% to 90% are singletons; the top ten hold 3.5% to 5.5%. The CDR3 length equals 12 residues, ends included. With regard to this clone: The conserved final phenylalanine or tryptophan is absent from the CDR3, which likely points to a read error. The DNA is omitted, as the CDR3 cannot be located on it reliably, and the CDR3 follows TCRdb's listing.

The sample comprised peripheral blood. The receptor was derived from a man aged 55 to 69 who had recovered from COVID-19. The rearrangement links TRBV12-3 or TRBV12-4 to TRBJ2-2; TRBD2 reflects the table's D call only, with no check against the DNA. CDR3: CASRMGDSPPRL.